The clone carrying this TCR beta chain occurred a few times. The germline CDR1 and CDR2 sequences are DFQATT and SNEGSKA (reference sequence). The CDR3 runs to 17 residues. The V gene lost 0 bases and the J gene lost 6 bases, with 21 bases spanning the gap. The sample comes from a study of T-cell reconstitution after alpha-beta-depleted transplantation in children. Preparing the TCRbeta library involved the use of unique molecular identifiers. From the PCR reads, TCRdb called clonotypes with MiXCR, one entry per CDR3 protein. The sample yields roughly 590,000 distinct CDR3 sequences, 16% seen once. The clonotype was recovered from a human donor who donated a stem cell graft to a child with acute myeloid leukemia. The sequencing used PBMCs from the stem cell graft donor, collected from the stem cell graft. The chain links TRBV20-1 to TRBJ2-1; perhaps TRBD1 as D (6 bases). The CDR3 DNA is TGCAGTGCTAGAGATAGAGGACAGTTCCTCCTTTTCAATGAGCAGTTCTTC. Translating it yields CSARDRGQFLLFNEQFF.